A single sample gave rise to the 15 T cell receptor beta chains below, sequenced in a study of T-cell reconstitution after alpha-beta-depleted transplantation in children. For TCRbeta, the library was prepared with unique molecular identifiers. TCRdb called the PCR reads again in MiXCR, with one record for every CDR3 protein. The table includes roughly 500,000 distinct CDR3 sequences, approximately 32% detected once. Sequencing used PBMCs from the stem cell graft donor, obtained from the stem cell graft. Every receptor here comes from a human donor who donated a stem cell graft to a child with aplastic anemia.

This clonotype has a handful of counts. The genes are TRBV15 and TRBJ1-1, with D unclear. This CDR3 is built from 13 residues. V was cut by 3 bases and J by 3 bases, with 8 bases left in between. The germline V gene encodes CDR1 LNHNV and CDR2 YYDKDF (reference sequence). The CDR3 region is CATSSEGYTEAFF. The CDR3 bases are TGTGCCACCAGCAGTGAAGGGTACACTGAAGCTTTCTTT.

V is TRBV5-4 and J is TRBJ2-7; possible D gene TRBD1, 8 bases. Germline V CDR1 and CDR2: SGHNT, YYREEE (reference sequence). V was cut by 5 bases and J by 3 bases, with 24 bases left in between. CDR3 size: 17 residues. The CDR3: CASRKDREGLVGYEQYV. CDR3 sequence (DNA): TGTGCCAGCAGAAAGGACAGGGAGGGACTGGTGGGCTACGAGCAGTACGTC.

CDR3 region: CASSHGGGETQYF. The CDR3 bases are TGTGCCAGCAGCCATGGGGGGGGCGAGACCCAGTACTTC. The chain carries TRBV28 and TRBJ2-5; a possible D gene is TRBD2 (7 bases). Germline V lookup: CDR1 MDHEN, CDR2 SYDVKM. Trimming took 6 bases from V and 5 from J, leaving 13 bases between them. CDR3 size: 13 residues.

This clonotype was counted a few times. V is TRBV6-1 and J is TRBJ1-1; no clear D. With 6 bases removed from V and 3 bases from J, the gap between germline ends came to 14 bases. CDR1 MNHNS and CDR2 SASEGT come from the germline V gene. CDR3 size: 14 residues. The CDR3: CASRLDTGYTEAFF. The CDR3 nucleotides read TGTGCCAGCAGGCTTGACACGGGATACACTGAAGCTTTCTTT.

The chain couples TRBV6-1 to TRBJ2-5; maybe TRBD2 (5 bases). CDR1 and CDR2 from the germline V gene are MNHNS and SASEGT. The germline V and J ends were trimmed by 2 bases and 2 bases, with 9 bases remaining between them. The CDR3 length is 14 residues. The CDR3 region is CASSELERQETQYF. The CDR3 DNA follows: TGTGCCAGCAGTGAACTGGAGCGGCAAGAGACCCAGTACTTC.

This clonotype was counted a few times. V and J are TRBV11-2 and TRBJ2-1; 8 bases are a match to TRBD2. This CDR3 has 19 residues. Germline V gene lookup returns CDR1 SGHAT and CDR2 FQNNGV. Trimming at V came to 3 bases and at J to 7 bases, leaving 20 bases not matched to a gene. The DNA for the CDR3 is TGTGCCAGCAGCTTTGGCCGCCGGGGAGCGGGAGTTAGTCCGAATGAGCAGTTCTTC. Encoded protein: CASSFGRRGAGVSPNEQFF.

The V gene is TRBV10-3, the J gene TRBJ2-2; 9 bases fit TRBD1. The CDR3 runs to 14 residues. The V segment lost 5 bases and the J segment 3 bases; nucleotides outside the gene matches: 1. The germline V gene has CDR1 ENHRY and CDR2 SYGVKD. The CDR3 here is CAISRDRDTGELFF. The CDR3 coding sequence is TGTGCCATCAGTCGGGACAGGGACACCGGGGAGCTGTTTTTT.

V is TRBV9 and J is TRBJ2-1; D not certain. The CDR3 is 13 amino acids. Per the germline V gene, CDR1 is SGDLS and CDR2 is YYNGEE. V was trimmed by 3 bases and J by 6 bases, leaving 10 bases between them. The CDR3 bases are TGTGCCAGCAGCGACCGCAGCGCCAATGAGCAGTTCTTC. Residues: CASSDRSANEQFF.

In this sample, this clonotype turned up a few times. This rearrangement joins TRBV24-1 to TRBJ2-1; D gene unclear. The CDR3 is made up of 13 amino acids. Germline V gene sequence: CDR1 KGHDR, CDR2 SFDVKD. V was clipped by 3 bases and J by 7 bases, with 9 bases between them. The CDR3 region is CATSDGGLNEQFF. The CDR3 DNA follows: TGTGCCACCAGTGATGGTGGGCTAAATGAGCAGTTCTTC.

J is TRBJ1-6 and V is TRBV5-1; 8 positions match TRBD1. V shed 4 bases, J shed 3 bases, and the junction held 6 bases outside the gene matches. Germline V gene data show CDR1 as SGHRS and CDR2 as YFSETQ. CDR3 length equals 16 residues. The CDR3 loop reads CASSRTGFNYNSPLHF. CDR3 nucleotides: TGCGCCAGCAGCCGGACAGGGTTTAACTATAATTCACCCCTCCACTTT.

This clonotype was seen only a few times. This chain links TRBV6-4 with TRBJ2-1; the match to TRBD2 covers 8 bases. Germline assignment: CDR1 MRHNA and CDR2 SNTAGT. V lost 6 bases and J lost 7; bases outside the gene matches: 17. This CDR3 comprises 17 residues. CDR3 DNA: TGTGCCAGCAGCCCCACCGGTAGTACTAGCGGTAGTAATGAGCAGTTCTTC. Amino acid sequence: CASSPTGSTSGSNEQFF.

This chain connects TRBV27 to TRBJ1-4; D call uncertain. The CDR3 is made up of 12 amino acids. Germline CDR1 and CDR2: MNHEY and SMNVEV (reference sequence). The V and J ends lost 6 bases and 5 bases respectively, with 7 bases between them. The DNA for the CDR3 is TGTGCCAGCAGCCGTATAAATGAAAAACTGTTTTTT. Amino acids: CASSRINEKLFF.

The chain employs TRBV29-1 and TRBJ2-3; D is undetermined. The V end lost 7 bases, the J end lost 4 bases, and 9 bases lay between the germline ends. The CDR3 consists of 11 residues. Germline V CDR1 and CDR2: SQVTM, ANQGSEA. CDR3 region: CSASGADTQYF. CDR3 in DNA: TGCAGCGCAAGTGGGGCAGATACGCAGTATTTT.

V is TRBV7-8 and J is TRBJ1-3, with 8 bases fitting TRBD1. This CDR3 comprises 16 residues. V was pared by 5 bases and J by 0 bases, with 6 bases of the junction left unmatched. The germline gives CDR1 SGHVS, CDR2 FQNEAQ. CDR3 sequence: CASSPDRAISGNTIYF. The CDR3 nucleotides are TGTGCCAGCAGCCCGGACAGGGCCATCTCTGGAAACACCATATATTTT.

The chain couples TRBV25-1 to TRBJ1-4; 8 nucleotides line up with TRBD1. The CDR3 length is 13 residues. Germline assignment: CDR1 MGHDK and CDR2 SYGVNS. With V trimmed by 5 bases and J by 7 bases, 3 bases remained unmatched. CDR3 DNA sequence: TGTGCCAGCAGTTCGACAGGGGTTGAAAAACTGTTTTTT. The encoded protein is CASSSTGVEKLFF.